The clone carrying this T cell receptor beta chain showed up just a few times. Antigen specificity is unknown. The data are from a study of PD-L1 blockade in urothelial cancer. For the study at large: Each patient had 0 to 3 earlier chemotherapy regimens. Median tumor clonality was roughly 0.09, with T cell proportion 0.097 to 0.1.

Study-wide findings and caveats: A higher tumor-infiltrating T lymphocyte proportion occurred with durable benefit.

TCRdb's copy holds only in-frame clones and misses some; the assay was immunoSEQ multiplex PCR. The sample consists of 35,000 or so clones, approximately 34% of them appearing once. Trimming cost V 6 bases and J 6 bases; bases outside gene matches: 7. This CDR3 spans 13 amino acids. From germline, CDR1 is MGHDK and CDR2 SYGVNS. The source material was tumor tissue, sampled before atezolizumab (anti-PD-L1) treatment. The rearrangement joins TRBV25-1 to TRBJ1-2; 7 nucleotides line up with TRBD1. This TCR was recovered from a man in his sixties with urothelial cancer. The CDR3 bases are TGTGCCAGCAGCGGCTTAACAGGGGATGGCTACACCTTC. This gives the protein CASSGLTGDGYTF.